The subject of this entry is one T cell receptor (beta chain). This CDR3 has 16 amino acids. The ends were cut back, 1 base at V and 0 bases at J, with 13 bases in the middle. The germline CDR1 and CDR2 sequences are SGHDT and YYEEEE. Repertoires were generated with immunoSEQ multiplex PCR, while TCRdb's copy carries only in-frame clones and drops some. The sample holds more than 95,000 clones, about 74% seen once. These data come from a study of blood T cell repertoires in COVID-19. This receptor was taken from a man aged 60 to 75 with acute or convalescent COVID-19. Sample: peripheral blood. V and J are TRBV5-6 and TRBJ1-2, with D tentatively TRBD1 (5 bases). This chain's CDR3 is CASSLIGLGPNYGYTF. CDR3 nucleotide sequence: TGTGCCAGCAGCTTGATAGGGTTGGGGCCTAACTATGGCTACACCTTC. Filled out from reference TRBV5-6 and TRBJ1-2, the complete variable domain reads DAGVTQSPTHLIKTRGQQVTLRCSPKSGHDTVSWYQQALGQGPQFIFQYYEEEERQRGNFPDRFSGHQFPNYSSELNVNALLLGDSALYLCASSLIGLGPNYGYTFGSGTRLTVV.